The clone carrying this T cell receptor (beta chain) was seen more than once but under ten times. As for time point: patch test 3, about 24 weeks after DPC sensitization. Treatment: therapeutic diphenylcyclopropenone sensitization with weekly scalp DPC. These data belong to a study of human T cells and chemical hapten exposure. As for the study in general: Patients' scalps got diphenylcyclopropenone weekly throughout the approximately 24-week study.

CDR1 is KGHDR and CDR2 is SFDVKD in the germline V gene. The CDR3 extends over 18 amino acids. Deletions cut 0 bases from V and 0 bases from J, with 14 bases between. TCRdb fed the RACE reads into MiXCR, producing one record per CDR3 protein. The top ten hold about 2.5% of the sample, which has more than 150,000 distinct CDR3 sequences, under 30% seen once. The sample here was whole blood, taken in connection with sensitization to the hapten diphenylcyclopropenone (DPC). The receptor comes from a woman in her forties with alopecia areata. Some clones in this sample may be carry-over from other donors' samples. J is TRBJ2-1 and V is TRBV24-1, with D unclear. CDR3 coding DNA: TGTGCCACCAGTGATTTGCCCCAGAGTGGAAGCTCCTACAATGAGCAGTTCTTC. This translates into CATSDLPQSGSSYNEQFF.